The T cell receptor (beta chain) described here comes from a study of identical twins. A universal primer site came from template switching; cDNA carried unique molecular identifiers. TCRdb ran MiXCR on the 5' RACE reads and lists one entry per CDR3 protein. The sample records about 220,000 distinct CDR3 sequences, 7.5% being singletons. At least ten counts were recorded for this clonotype. Deletions cut 0 bases from V and 8 bases from J, with 8 bases between. Germline CDR1 is SGHTA and CDR2 is FQGTGA. This CDR3 comprises 13 residues. Healthy Caucasians were all of the donors. This same sample was also part of a study on yellow fever vaccine responses in identical twins.

J is TRBJ2-1 and V is TRBV7-3, with D hard to call. The sequence was obtained from a woman aged 18-29 years in good health. Sequencing input: memory (CD45RO+) T cells sorted from blood. This CDR3 is CASSLTNSHEQFF. CDR3 nucleotides: TGTGCCAGCAGCTTAACGAACAGCCATGAGCAGTTCTTC.